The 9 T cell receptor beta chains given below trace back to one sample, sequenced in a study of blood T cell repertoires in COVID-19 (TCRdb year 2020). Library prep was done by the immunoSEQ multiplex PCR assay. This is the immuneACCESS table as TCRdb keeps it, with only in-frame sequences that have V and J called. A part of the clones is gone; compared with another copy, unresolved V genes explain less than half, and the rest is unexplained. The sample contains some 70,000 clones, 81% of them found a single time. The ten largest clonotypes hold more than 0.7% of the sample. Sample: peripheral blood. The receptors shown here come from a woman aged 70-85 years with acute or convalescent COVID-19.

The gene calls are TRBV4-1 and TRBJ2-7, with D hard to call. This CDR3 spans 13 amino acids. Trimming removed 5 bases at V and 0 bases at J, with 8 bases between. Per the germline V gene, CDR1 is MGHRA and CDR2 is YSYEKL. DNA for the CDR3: TGCGCCAGCAGCTCTACTAACTCCTACGAGCAGTACTTC. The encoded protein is CASSSTNSYEQYF.

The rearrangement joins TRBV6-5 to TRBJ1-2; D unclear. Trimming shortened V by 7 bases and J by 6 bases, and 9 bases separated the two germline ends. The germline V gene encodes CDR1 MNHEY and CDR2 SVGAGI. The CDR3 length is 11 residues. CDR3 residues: CASKAGDGYTF. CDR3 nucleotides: TGTGCCAGCAAGGCGGGAGATGGCTACACCTTC.

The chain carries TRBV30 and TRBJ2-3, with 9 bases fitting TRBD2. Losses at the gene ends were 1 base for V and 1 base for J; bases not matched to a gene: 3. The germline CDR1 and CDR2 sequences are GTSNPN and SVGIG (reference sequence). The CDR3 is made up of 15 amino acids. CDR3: CAWSDLAGGTDTQYF. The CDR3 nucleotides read TGTGCCTGGAGTGACTTAGCGGGAGGCACAGATACGCAGTATTTT.

The CDR3 bases are TGTGCCAGCAGTTCCATACAGGGGTATCAGCCCCAGCATTTT. Encoded protein: CASSSIQGYQPQHF. The chain combines TRBV28 with TRBJ1-5, with 7 nucleotides matching TRBD1. This CDR3 has 14 residues. Germline V gives CDR1 MDHEN, CDR2 SYDVKM. Unmatched junction bases numbered 5, after V lost 4 bases and J lost 5 bases.

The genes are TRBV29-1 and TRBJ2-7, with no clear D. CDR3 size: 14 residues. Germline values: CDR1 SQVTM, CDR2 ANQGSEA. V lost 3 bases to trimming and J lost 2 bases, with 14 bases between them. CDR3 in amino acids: CSVDLGDQTYEQYF. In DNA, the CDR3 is TGCAGCGTTGATCTGGGCGACCAGACCTACGAGCAGTACTTC.

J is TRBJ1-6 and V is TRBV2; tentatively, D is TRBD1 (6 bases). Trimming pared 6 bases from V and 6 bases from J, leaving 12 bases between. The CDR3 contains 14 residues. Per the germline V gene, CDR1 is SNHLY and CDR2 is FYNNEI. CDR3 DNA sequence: TGTGCCAGCAGCCACAGGGTAGGTAATTCACCCCTCCACTTT. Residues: CASSHRVGNSPLHF.

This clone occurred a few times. This CDR3 is CASSRTSWDEQFF. CDR3 nucleotides: TGTGCCAGCAGCCGGACTAGCTGGGATGAGCAGTTCTTC. The chain is built from TRBV5-6 and TRBJ2-1, with 8 bases lining up with TRBD2. Unmatched junction bases numbered 5, after V lost 4 bases and J lost 8 bases. The CDR3 is 13 residues long. Germline V CDR1 and CDR2: SGHDT, YYEEEE. The whole variable domain, filled in from reference TRBV5-6 and TRBJ2-1, reads DAGVTQSPTHLIKTRGQQVTLRCSPKSGHDTVSWYQQALGQGPQFIFQYYEEEERQRGNFPDRFSGHQFPNYSSELNVNALLLGDSALYLCASSRTSWDEQFFGPGTRLTVL.

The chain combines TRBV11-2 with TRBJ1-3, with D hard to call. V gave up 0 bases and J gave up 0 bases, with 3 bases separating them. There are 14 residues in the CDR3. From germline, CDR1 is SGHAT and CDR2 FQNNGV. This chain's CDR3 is CASSLDISGNTIYF. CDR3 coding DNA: TGTGCCAGCAGCTTAGACATCTCTGGAAACACCATATATTTT.

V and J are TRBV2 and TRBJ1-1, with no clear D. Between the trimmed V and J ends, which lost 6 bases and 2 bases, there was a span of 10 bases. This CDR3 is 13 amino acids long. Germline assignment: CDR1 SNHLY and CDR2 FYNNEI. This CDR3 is CASSSNRNTEAFF. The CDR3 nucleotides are TGTGCCAGCAGCAGCAACAGAAACACTGAAGCTTTCTTT.